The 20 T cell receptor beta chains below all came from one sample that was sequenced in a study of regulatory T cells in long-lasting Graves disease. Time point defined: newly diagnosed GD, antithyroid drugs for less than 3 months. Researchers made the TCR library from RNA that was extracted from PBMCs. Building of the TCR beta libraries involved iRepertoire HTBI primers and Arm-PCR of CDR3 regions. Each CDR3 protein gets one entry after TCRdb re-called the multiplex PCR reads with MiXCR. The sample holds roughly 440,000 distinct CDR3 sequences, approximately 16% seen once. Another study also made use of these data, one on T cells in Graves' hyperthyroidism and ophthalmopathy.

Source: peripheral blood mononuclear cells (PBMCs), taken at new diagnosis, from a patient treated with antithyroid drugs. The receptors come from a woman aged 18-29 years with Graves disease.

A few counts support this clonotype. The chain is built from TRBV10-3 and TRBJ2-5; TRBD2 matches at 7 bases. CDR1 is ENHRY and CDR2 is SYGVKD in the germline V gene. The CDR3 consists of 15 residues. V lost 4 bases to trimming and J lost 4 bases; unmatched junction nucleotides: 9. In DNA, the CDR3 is TGTGCCATCAGTGGGGTAAGCGGGATACGAGAGACCCAGTACTTC. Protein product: CAISGVSGIRETQYF.

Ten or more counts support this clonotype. As DNA, the CDR3 is TGTGCCATCTCCGGGACAGAGAAAGATGAAGCTTTCTTT. Translating gives CAISGTEKDEAFF. The V gene is TRBV10-3, the J gene TRBJ1-1, with 7 bases fitting TRBD1. This CDR3 is built from 13 residues. Germline V gene lookup returns CDR1 ENHRY and CDR2 SYGVKD. The junction had 10 bases not matched to a gene; V was cut back by 8 bases and J by 7 bases.

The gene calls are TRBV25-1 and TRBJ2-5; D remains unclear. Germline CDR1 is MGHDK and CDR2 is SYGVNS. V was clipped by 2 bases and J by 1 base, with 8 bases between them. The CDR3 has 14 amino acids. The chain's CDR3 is CASSERVTQETQYF. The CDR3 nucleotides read TGTGCCAGCAGTGAACGAGTAACCCAAGAGACCCAGTACTTC.

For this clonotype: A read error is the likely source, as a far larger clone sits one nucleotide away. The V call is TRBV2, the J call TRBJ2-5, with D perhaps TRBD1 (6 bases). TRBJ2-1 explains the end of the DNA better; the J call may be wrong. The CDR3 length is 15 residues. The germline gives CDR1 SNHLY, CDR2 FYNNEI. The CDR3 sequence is CASSEAARGIHEQFF. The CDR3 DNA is TGTGCCAGCAGTGAGGCGGCCAGGGGTATCCACGAGCAGTTCTTC.

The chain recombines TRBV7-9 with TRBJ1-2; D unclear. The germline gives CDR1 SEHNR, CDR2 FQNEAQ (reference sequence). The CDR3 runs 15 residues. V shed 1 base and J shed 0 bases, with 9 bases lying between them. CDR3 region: CASSLGLGTNYGYTF. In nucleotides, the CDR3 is TGTGCCAGCAGCTTAGGCTTAGGAACTAACTATGGCTACACCTTC.

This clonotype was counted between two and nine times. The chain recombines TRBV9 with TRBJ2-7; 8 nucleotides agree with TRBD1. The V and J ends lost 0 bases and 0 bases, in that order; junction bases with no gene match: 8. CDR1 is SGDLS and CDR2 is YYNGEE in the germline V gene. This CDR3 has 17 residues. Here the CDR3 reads CASSVGPTGGPSYEQYF. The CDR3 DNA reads TGTGCCAGCAGCGTAGGTCCCACAGGGGGACCCTCCTACGAGCAGTACTTC.

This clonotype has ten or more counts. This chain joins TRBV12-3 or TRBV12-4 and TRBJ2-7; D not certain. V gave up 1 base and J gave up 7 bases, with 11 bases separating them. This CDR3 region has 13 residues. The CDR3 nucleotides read TGTGCCAGCAGTTTAGATGGGATTCGGGAGCAGTACTTC. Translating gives CASSLDGIREQYF.

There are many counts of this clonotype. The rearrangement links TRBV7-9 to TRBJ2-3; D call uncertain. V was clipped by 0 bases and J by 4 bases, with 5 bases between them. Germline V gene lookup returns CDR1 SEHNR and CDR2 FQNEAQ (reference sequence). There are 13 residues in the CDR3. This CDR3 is CASSLAVADTQYF. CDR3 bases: TGTGCCAGCAGCTTAGCCGTGGCAGATACGCAGTATTTT.

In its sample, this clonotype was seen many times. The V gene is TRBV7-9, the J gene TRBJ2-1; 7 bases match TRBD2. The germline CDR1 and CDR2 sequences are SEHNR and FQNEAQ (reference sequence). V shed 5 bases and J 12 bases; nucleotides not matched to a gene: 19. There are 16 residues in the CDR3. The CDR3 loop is CASSRGSSGAPLGQFF. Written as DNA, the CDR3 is TGTGCCAGCAGCAGGGGTTCTAGCGGTGCACCCCTGGGGCAGTTCTTC. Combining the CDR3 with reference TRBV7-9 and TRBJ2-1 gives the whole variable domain DTGVSQNPRHKITKRGQNVTFRCDPISEHNRLYWYRQTLGQGPEFLTYFQNEAQLEKSRLLSDRFSAERPKGSFSTLEIQRTEQGDSAMYLCASSRGSSGAPLGQFFGPGTRLTVL.

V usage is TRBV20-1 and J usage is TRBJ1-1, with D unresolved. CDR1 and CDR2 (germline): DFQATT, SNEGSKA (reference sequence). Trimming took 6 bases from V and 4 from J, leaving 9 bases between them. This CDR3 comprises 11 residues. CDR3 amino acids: CSAVKGTEAFF. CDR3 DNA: TGCAGTGCCGTGAAGGGCACTGAAGCTTTCTTT.

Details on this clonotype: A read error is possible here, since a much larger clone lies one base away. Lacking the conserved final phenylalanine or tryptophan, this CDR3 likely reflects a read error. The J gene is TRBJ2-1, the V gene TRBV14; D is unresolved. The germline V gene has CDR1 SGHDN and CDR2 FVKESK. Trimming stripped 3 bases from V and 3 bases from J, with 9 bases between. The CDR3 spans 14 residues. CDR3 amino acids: CASSHHSYYNEQFL. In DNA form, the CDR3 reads TGTGCCAGCAGCCATCACAGCTACTACAATGAGCAGTTCCTC.

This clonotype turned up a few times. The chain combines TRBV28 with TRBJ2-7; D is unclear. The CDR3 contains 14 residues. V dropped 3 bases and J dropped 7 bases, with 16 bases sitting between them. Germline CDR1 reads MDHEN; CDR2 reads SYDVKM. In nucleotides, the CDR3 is TGTGCCAGCAGTTTGCAGGTCCCAGGTTTGGAGCAGTACTTC. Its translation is CASSLQVPGLEQYF. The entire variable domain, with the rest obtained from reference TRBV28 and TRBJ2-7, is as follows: DVKVTQSSRYLVKRTGEKVFLECVQDMDHENMFWYRQDPGLGLRLIYFSYDVKMKEKGDIPEGYSVSREKKERFSLILESASTNQTSMYLCASSLQVPGLEQYFGPGTRLTVT.

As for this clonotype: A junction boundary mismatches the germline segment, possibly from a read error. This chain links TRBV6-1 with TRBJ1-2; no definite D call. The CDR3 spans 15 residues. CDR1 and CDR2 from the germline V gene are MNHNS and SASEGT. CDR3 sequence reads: CASSEGFGQSYGHTF. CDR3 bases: TGTGCCAGCAGTGAAGGGTTCGGTCAATCCTATGGCCACACCTTC.

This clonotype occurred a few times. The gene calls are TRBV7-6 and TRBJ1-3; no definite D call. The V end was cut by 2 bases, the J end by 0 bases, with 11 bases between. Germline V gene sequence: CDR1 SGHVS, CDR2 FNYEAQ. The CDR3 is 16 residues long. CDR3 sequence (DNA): TGTGCCAGCAGCTTAAGCACCCTGCGCTCTGGAAACACCATATATTTT. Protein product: CASSLSTLRSGNTIYF.

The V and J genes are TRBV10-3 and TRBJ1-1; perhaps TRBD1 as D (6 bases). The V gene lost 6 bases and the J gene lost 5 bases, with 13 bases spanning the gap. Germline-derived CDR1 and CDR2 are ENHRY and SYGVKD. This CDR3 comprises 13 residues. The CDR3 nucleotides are TGTGCCATCAGGGACCGGGACATTACTGAAGCTTTCTTT. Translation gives CAIRDRDITEAFF.

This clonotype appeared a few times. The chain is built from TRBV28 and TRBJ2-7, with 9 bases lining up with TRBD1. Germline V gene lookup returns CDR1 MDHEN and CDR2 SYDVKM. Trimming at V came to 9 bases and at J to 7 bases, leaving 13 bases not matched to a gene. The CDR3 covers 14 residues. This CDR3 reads CASIGLHDRGEQYF. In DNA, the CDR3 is TGTGCCAGTATAGGACTTCACGACAGGGGGGAGCAGTACTTC.

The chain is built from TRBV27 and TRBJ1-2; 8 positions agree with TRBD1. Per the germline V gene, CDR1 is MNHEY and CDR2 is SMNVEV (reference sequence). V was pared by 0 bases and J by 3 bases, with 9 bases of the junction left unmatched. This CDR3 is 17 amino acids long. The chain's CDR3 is CASSLSYGQGHYYGYTF. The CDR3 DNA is TGTGCCAGCAGTTTATCGTACGGACAGGGTCATTACTATGGCTACACCTTC.

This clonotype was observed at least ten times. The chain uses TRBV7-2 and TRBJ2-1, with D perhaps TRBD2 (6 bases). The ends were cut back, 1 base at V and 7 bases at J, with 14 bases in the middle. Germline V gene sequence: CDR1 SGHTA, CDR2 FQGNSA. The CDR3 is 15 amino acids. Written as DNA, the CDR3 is TGTGCCAGCAGCTTAGACCCCGCTAGCGTGAATGAGCAGTTCTTC. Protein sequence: CASSLDPASVNEQFF.

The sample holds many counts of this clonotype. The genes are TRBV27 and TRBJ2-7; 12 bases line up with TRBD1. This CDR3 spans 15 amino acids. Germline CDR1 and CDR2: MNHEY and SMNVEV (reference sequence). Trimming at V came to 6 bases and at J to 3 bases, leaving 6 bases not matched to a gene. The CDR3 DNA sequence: TGTGCCAGCAGAGGGACAGGGGGCTATTACTACGAGCAGTACTTC. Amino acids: CASRGTGGYYYEQYF.

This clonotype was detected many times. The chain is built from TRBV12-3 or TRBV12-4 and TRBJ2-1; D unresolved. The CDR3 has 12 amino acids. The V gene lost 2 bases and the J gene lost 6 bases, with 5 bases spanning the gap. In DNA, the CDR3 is TGTGCCAGCAGTTTATATAGCAATGAGCAGTTCTTC. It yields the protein CASSLYSNEQFF.